These 15 T cell receptor beta chains were all obtained from the same sample, sequenced in a study of vaccination effects on CD4 cells after COVID-19. Their cognate antigens are unknown. Expansion with viral peptide pools was applied to antigen-specific CD4+ T cells by the ViraFEST assay prior to sequencing. Following a roughly 9-day culture, CD4+ T cells were purified. Negative nucleocapsid antibody tests before and after vaccination confirmed no previous SARS-CoV-2 infection. Libraries were prepared by immunoSEQ multiplex PCR; TCRdb keeps only in-frame clonotypes and omits some of them. The sample contains more than 40,000 clones, 65% to 80% of which appear only once. The sample consisted of CD4+ T cells from PBMCs cultured with HCoV-NL63 spike peptides, taken before COVID-19 vaccination. These receptors were collected from a human donor who received a COVID-19 vaccine.

This rearrangement joins TRBV7-8 to TRBJ2-7, with TRBD2 matching over 7 bases. V was clipped by 5 bases and J by 12 bases; unmatched bases: 13. The CDR3 extends over 13 amino acids. Looked up from germline, CDR1 is SGHVS and CDR2 is FQNEAQ. The CDR3 nucleotides read TGTGCCAGCAGCCTCGGGGGAGGGCGTATATGGTACGTC. Translation gives CASSLGGGRIWYV.

The chain has TRBV19 and TRBJ1-5, with 11 bases matching TRBD1. The CDR3 covers 13 residues. Trimming cost V 6 bases and J 7 bases; bases outside gene matches: 2. CDR1 is LNHDA and CDR2 is SQIVND in the germline V gene (reference sequence). DNA for the CDR3: TGTGCCAGTAGCCGGGACAGGGGGCAGCCCCAGCATTTT. Translation gives CASSRDRGQPQHF.

This clone was detected a few times. The V call is TRBV4-1, the J call TRBJ1-4, with TRBD1 matching over 9 bases. CDR3 length equals 16 residues. Per the germline V gene, CDR1 is MGHRA and CDR2 is YSYEKL. After removal of 1 base from V and 2 bases from J, the junction contained 2 bases not matched to a gene. The CDR3 loop is CASSQGTGVTNEKLFF. In nucleotides, the CDR3 is TGCGCCAGCAGCCAAGGGACAGGGGTTACTAATGAAAAACTGTTTTTT.

This clone was observed a handful of times. The CDR3 nucleotides are TGTGCCAGCAGCTTAGGGGCGGCGACCAATCAGCCCCAGCATTTT. Translation gives CASSLGAATNQPQHF. The V and J genes are TRBV7-2 and TRBJ1-5; unclear D gene. Germline assignment: CDR1 SGHTA and CDR2 FQGNSA. This CDR3 is 15 amino acids long. Trimming took off 1 base at V and 3 bases at J, with 10 bases between the two ends.

The rearrangement uses TRBV7-2 and TRBJ2-6; D call uncertain. The CDR3 is 15 amino acids. V lost 2 bases and J 4 bases, leaving 9 bases between the germline ends. In germline, CDR1 is SGHTA, CDR2 FQGNSA. The CDR3 here is CASSLHGPGANVLTF. CDR3 in DNA: TGTGCCAGCAGCTTACATGGGCCAGGGGCCAACGTCCTGACTTTC.

This chain links TRBV30 with TRBJ1-2; 7 positions match TRBD1. The CDR3 loop spans 12 amino acids. The junction had 4 bases not matched to a gene; V was cut back by 5 bases and J by 4 bases. Germline CDR1 GTSNPN, CDR2 SVGIG (reference sequence). The DNA of the CDR3 is TGTGCCTGGGCGGGACAGAGCTATGGCTACACCTTC. This sequence encodes CAWAGQSYGYTF. Full variable domain (remainder filled in from reference TRBV30 and TRBJ1-2): SQTIHQWPATLVQPVGSPLSLECTVEGTSNPNLYWYRQAAGRGLQLLFYSVGIGQISSEVPQNLSASRPQDRQFILSSKKLLLSDSGFYLCAWAGQSYGYTFGSGTRLTVV.

A few counts support this clone. The V gene is TRBV25-1, the J gene TRBJ1-3; unclear D gene. The length of the CDR3 is 15 residues. Germline lookup yields CDR1 MGHDK and CDR2 SYGVNS. V lost 5 bases and J lost 2, with 13 bases in between. The DNA of the CDR3 is TGTGCCAGCAGTCCTACCGACACCCCTGGAAACACCATATATTTT. Encoded protein: CASSPTDTPGNTIYF. Using reference TRBV25-1 and TRBJ1-3 for the parts outside the CDR3, the full variable domain is EADIYQTPRYLVIGTGKKITLECSQTMGHDKMYWYQQDPGMELHLIHYSYGVNSTEKGDLSSESTVSRIRTEHFPLTLESARPSHTSQYLCASSPTDTPGNTIYFGEGSWLTVV.

This rearrangement joins TRBV30 to TRBJ1-5; the match to TRBD1 covers 8 bases. CDR1 and CDR2 from the germline V gene are GTSNPN and SVGIG (reference sequence). V lost 3 bases and J lost 4; bases outside the gene matches: 5. The CDR3 sequence is 14 residues long. DNA for the CDR3: TGTGCCTGGAGCGCCGACAGGGGTAATCAGCCCCAGCATTTT. Translation: CAWSADRGNQPQHF.

The chain joins TRBV5-1 to TRBJ2-5; the D is unclear. Germline V lookup: CDR1 SGHRS, CDR2 YFSETQ. The CDR3 totals 16 residues. Trimming took 2 bases from V and 2 from J, leaving 16 bases between them. The DNA for the CDR3 is TGCGCCAGCAGCTTTAAAACGTCCGGTGGGCAAGAGACCCAGTACTTC. Amino acids: CASSFKTSGGQETQYF.

V gene TRBV9 combines with J gene TRBJ2-3; TRBD2 is a possible D gene (6 bases). This CDR3 spans 16 amino acids. V lost 4 bases to trimming and J lost 1 base, with 16 bases between them. CDR1 is SGDLS and CDR2 is YYNGEE in the germline V gene. CDR3: CASSLRLGSGTDTQYF. In DNA, the CDR3 is TGTGCCAGCAGCTTAAGACTAGGGTCGGGCACAGATACGCAGTATTTT. Combining the CDR3 with reference TRBV9 and TRBJ2-3 gives the whole variable domain DSGVTQTPKHLITATGQRVTLRCSPRSGDLSVYWYQQSLDQGLQFLIQYYNGEERAKGNILERFSAQQFPDLHSELNLSSLELGDSALYFCASSLRLGSGTDTQYFGPGTRLTVL.

The V and J genes are TRBV27 and TRBJ1-1, with D uncertain. V shed 5 bases and J shed 1 base, with 14 bases lying between them. Germline CDR1 is MNHEY and CDR2 is SMNVEV (reference sequence). This CDR3 has 15 amino acids. This CDR3 is CASSKSRAPNTEAFF. In DNA, the CDR3 is TGTGCCAGCAGTAAATCCCGGGCCCCGAACACTGAAGCTTTCTTT.

The rearrangement links TRBV6-2 or TRBV6-3 to TRBJ1-5; TRBD1 matches 7 bases. Germline-derived CDR1 and CDR2 are MNHEY and SVGEGT. J was trimmed by 3 bases and V by 6 bases; bases with no gene match: 5. This CDR3 is 14 amino acids long. The CDR3 coding sequence is TGTGCCAGCAGCCGGACAGGCGACAATCAGCCCCAGCATTTT. It encodes CASSRTGDNQPQHF.

The chain employs TRBV30 and TRBJ1-1; D possibly corresponds to TRBD1 (5 bases). The germline gives CDR1 GTSNPN, CDR2 SVGIG (reference sequence). The CDR3 sequence is 16 residues long. V was clipped by 4 bases and J by 6 bases, with 24 bases between them. The CDR3 nucleotides are TGTGCCTGGAAAAGGCAGGGAGGTAGAGGGGACCCTGAAGCTTTCTTT. This translates into CAWKRQGGRGDPEAFF. The full variable domain, with the rest looked up from reference TRBV30 and TRBJ1-1, is SQTIHQWPATLVQPVGSPLSLECTVEGTSNPNLYWYRQAAGRGLQLLFYSVGIGQISSEVPQNLSASRPQDRQFILSSKKLLLSDSGFYLCAWKRQGGRGDPEAFFGQGTRLTVV.

V gene TRBV6-4 combines with J gene TRBJ1-1; 8 nucleotides match TRBD1. V shed 5 bases, J shed 3 bases, and the junction held 2 bases outside the gene matches. The CDR3 totals 13 residues. Per the germline V gene, CDR1 is MRHNA and CDR2 is SNTAGT. This CDR3 reads CASSRGQDTEAFF. CDR3 sequence (DNA): TGTGCCAGCAGTAGGGGACAGGACACTGAAGCTTTCTTT.

This sequence joins TRBV4-1 and TRBJ2-1; 12 nucleotides agree with TRBD2. Per germline, CDR1 MGHRA and CDR2 YSYEKL. CDR3 length: 18 residues. V lost 2 bases, J lost 9 bases, and 14 bases stayed unmatched. The CDR3 loop is CASSQFSASGGARSEQFF. As DNA, the CDR3 is TGCGCCAGCAGCCAATTCTCCGCTAGCGGGGGGGCTCGAAGTGAGCAGTTCTTC.